This TCR beta chain was identified during a study of blood T cell repertoires in COVID-19. Looking at the study overall: The United States, Italy and Spain were the sources of the acute and convalescent COVID-19 samples. The analysed material was cDNA or gDNA that came from T cells, B-cell-depleted T cells, or PBMCs.

The CDR3 is made up of 15 amino acids. The germline CDR1 and CDR2 sequences are DFQATT and SNEGSKA (reference sequence). With V trimmed by 3 bases and J by 3 bases, 7 bases remained unmatched. The authors' processing: Counts of nucleated cells, estimated from reference gene primer amplification, were obtained. The protocol was immunoSEQ multiplex PCR, while the TCRdb copy is restricted to in-frame clones and leaves out a portion. V and J calls and clone size are those listed in that table; D and trimming were worked out from the DNA. The sample holds hundreds of thousands of clones, 70% to 85% seen once.

This clonotype was sampled from a woman aged 80 or over with acute or convalescent COVID-19. The chain has TRBV20-1 and TRBJ1-2; 10 nucleotides line up with TRBD1. The material sequenced was peripheral blood. CDR3 protein: CSASGSGQGYYGYTF. Here the CDR3 DNA reads TGCAGTGCTAGTGGCTCGGGACAGGGGTACTATGGCTACACCTTC.